This T cell receptor beta chain was sequenced during a study of shared clonotypes between healthy human individuals. Study background: There were three CD4 naive, three CD4 memory, two CD8 naive and one CD8 memory plates per donor.

The authors ran the assay at deep level. Sequencing used immunoSEQ multiplex PCR; TCRdb keeps in-frame clones, though not all of them. The table records approximately 740,000 clones, about 91% of them present only once. Germline CDR1 MGHDK, CDR2 SYGVNS. Trimming left V 1 base short and J 8 bases short, with 14 bases between. CDR3 length equals 14 residues. Naive CD8 cells, CD45RO-negative and positively selected for CCR7, excluded terminally differentiated effector memory CD45RA+ cells. Every donor, a Caucasian adult, lived in Nashville, Tennessee. This chain uses TRBV25-1 with TRBJ1-2, with unresolved D. The specimen sequenced was naive CD8+ T cells sorted from blood. This TCR was sampled from a man aged 25-40 years in good health. CDR3 DNA: TGTGCCAGCAGTGAATCGGCGTGGGTGCGGGGCTACACCTTC. Translation gives CASSESAWVRGYTF.